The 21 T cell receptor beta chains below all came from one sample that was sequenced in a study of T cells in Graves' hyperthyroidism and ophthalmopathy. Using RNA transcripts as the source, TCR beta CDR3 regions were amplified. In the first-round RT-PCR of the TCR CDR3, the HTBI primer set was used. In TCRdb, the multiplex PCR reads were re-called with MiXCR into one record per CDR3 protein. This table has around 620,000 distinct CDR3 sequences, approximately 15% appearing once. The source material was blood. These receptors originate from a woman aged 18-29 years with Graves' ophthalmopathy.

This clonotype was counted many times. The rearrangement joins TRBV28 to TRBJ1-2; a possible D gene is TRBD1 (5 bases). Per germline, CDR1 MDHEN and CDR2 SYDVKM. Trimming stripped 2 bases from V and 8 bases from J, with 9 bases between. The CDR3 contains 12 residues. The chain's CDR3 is CASSLDQGGYTF. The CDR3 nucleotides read TGTGCCAGCAGTTTAGACCAGGGCGGCTACACCTTC.

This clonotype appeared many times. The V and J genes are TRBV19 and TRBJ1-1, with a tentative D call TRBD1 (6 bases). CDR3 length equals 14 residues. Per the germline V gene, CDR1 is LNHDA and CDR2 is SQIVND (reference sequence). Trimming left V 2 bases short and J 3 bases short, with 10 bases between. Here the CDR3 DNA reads TGTGCCAGTAGTATAACAGGGCGGGACACTGAAGCTTTCTTT. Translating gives CASSITGRDTEAFF.

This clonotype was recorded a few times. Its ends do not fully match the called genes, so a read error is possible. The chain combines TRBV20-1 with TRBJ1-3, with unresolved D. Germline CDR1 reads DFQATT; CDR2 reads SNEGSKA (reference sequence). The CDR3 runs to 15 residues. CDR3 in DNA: TGCAGTGCTAGGGGTCAAATTTCCTCTGGAAACACCACATATTTT. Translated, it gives CSARGQISSGNTTYF.

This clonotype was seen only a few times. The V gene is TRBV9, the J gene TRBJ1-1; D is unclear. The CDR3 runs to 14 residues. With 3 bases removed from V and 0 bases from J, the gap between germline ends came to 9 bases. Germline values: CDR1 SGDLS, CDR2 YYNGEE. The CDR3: CASSAVRMNTEAFF. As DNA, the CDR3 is TGTGCCAGCAGCGCGGTTAGGATGAACACTGAAGCTTTCTTT.

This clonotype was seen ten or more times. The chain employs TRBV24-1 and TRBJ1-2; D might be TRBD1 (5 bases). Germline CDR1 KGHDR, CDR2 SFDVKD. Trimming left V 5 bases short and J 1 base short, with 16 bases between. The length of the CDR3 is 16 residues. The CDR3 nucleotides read TGTGCCACCAGTGGCCCCGGGACGGCGAATAACTATGGCTACACCTTC. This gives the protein CATSGPGTANNYGYTF.

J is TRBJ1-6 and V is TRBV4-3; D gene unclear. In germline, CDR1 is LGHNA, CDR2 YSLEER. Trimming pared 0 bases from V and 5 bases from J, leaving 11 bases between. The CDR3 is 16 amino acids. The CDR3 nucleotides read TGCGCCAGCAGCCAAGACGGAGGCAGTAATAATTCACCCCTCCACTTT. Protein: CASSQDGGSNNSPLHF.

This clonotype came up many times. As DNA, the CDR3 is TGTGCCAGCAGCCCCAATCACCTAGCCTTTGAGCAGTTCTTC. This gives the protein CASSPNHLAFEQFF. The genes are TRBV7-3 and TRBJ2-1, with a possible D match to TRBD2 (5 bases). Germline V gene lookup returns CDR1 SGHTA and CDR2 FQGTGA. The CDR3 spans 14 residues. V was shortened by 5 bases and J by 9 bases, with 17 bases between the two germline ends. The full variable domain, completed using reference TRBV7-3 and TRBJ2-1, is GAGVSQTPSNKVTEKGKYVELRCDPISGHTALYWYRQSLGQGPEFLIYFQGTGAADDSGLPNDRFFAVRPEGSVSTLKIQRTERGDSAVYLCASSPNHLAFEQFFGPGTRLTVL.

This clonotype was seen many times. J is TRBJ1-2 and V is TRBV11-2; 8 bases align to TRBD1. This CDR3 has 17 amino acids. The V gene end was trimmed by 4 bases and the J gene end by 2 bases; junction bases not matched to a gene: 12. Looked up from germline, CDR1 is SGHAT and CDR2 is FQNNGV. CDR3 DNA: TGTGCCAGCAGCTCGTTAACAGGGGGAGTTCACAACTATGGCTACACCTTC. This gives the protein CASSSLTGGVHNYGYTF.

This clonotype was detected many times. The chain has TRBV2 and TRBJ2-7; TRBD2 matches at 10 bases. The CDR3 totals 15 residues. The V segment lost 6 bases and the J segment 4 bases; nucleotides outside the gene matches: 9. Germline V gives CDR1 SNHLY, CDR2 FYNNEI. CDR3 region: CASSSFSGRNYEQYF. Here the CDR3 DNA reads TGTGCCAGCAGCAGCTTTAGCGGGAGGAATTACGAGCAGTACTTC.

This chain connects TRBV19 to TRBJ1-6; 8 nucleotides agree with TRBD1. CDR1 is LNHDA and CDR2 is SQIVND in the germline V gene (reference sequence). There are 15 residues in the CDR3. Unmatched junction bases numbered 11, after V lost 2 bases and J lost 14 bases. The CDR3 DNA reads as TGTGCCAGTAGTATATCCGGGACAGGTGTCGAAACCCTCCACTTT. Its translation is CASSISGTGVETLHF.

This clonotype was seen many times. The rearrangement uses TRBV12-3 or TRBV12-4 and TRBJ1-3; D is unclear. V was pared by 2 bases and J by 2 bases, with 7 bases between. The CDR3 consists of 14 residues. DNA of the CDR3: TGTGCCAGCAGTTTATGGGGAGCTGGAAACACCATATATTTT. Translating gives CASSLWGAGNTIYF.

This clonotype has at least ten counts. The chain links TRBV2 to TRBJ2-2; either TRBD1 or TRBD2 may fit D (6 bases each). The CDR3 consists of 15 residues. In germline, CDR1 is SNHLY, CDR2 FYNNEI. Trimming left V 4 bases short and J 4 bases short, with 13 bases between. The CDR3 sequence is CASSGVGGATGELFF. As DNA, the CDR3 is TGTGCCAGCAGTGGGGTCGGGGGCGCCACCGGGGAGCTGTTTTTT.

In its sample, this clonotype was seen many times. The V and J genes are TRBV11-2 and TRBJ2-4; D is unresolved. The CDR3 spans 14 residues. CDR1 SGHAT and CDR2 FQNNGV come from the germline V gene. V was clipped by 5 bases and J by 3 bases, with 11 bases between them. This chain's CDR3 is CASSPQSGKNIQYF. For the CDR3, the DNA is TGTGCCAGCAGCCCCCAGTCCGGCAAAAACATTCAGTACTTC. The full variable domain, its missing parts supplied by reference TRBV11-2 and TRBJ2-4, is EAGVAQSPRYKIIEKRQSVAFWCNPISGHATLYWYQQILGQGPKLLIQFQNNGVVDDSQLPKDRFSAERLKGVDSTLKIQPAKLEDSAVYLCASSPQSGKNIQYFGAGTRLSVL.

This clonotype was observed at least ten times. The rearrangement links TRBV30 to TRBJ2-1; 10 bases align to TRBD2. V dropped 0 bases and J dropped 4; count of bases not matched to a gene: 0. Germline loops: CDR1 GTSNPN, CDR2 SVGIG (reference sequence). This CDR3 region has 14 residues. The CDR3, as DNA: TGTGCCTGGAGTGTACTAGCGGGGTACAATGAGCAGTTCTTC. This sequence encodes CAWSVLAGYNEQFF.

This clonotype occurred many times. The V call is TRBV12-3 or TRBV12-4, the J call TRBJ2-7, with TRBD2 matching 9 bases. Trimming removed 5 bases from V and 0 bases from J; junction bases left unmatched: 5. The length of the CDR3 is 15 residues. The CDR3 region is CASSKSGRNSYEQYF. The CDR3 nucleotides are TGTGCCAGCAGTAAGAGCGGGAGGAACTCCTACGAGCAGTACTTC.

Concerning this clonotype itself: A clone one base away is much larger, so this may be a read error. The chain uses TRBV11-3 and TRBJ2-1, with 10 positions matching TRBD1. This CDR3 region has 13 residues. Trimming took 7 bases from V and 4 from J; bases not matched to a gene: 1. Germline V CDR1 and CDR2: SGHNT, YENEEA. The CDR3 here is CASKGQGYNEQFF. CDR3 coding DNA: TGTGCCAGCAAGGGACAGGGGTACAATGAGCAGTTCTTC.

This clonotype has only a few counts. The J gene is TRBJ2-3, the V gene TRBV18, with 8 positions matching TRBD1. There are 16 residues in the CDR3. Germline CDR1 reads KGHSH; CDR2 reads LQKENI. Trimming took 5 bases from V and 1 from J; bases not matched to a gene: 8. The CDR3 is CASSSSSGGGTDTQYF. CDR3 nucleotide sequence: TGTGCCAGCTCATCCTCGTCAGGGGGCGGCACAGATACGCAGTATTTT.

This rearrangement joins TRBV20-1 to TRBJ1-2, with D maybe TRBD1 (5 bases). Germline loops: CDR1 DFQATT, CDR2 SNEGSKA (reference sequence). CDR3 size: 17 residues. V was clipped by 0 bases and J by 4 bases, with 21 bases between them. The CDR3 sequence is CSARDYEGKLRGYGYTF. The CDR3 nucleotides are TGCAGTGCTAGAGATTACGAGGGGAAGCTTCGGGGCTATGGCTACACCTTC.

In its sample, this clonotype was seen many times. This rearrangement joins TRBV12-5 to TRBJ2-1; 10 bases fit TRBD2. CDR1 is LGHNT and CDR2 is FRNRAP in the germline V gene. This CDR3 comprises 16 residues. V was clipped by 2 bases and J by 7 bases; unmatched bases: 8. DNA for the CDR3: TGTGCTAGTGGTTTGAGGGCTAGCGGGAGATGGAATGAGCAGTTCTTC. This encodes CASGLRASGRWNEQFF.

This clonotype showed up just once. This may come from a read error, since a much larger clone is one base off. In DNA, the CDR3 is TGTGTCAGCACCGGGACAGGGGCTTTCTACACCTTC. This sequence encodes CVSTGTGAFYTF. The chain has TRBV7-2 and TRBJ1-2, with TRBD1 matching over 10 bases. Germline CDR1 is SGHTA and CDR2 is FQGNSA. The CDR3 contains 12 residues.

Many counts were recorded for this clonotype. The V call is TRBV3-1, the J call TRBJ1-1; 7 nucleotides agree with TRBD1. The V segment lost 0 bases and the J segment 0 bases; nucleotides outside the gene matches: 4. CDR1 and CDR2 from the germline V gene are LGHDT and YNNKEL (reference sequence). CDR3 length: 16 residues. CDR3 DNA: TGTGCCAGCAGCCAAGAATCAACAGGGGTGAACACTGAAGCTTTCTTT. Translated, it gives CASSQESTGVNTEAFF.